This T cell receptor (beta chain) was sequenced for a study of cytomegalovirus exposure and HLA in healthy donors. The CDR3 is 14 amino acids. The germline V gene has CDR1 SGHNT and CDR2 YYREEE (reference sequence). V was clipped by 0 bases and J by 6 bases; unmatched bases: 6. PCR primers comprised 60 Vbeta and 13 Jbeta primers. The protocol was immunoSEQ multiplex PCR, while the TCRdb copy is restricted to in-frame clones and leaves out a portion. The sample consists of about 96,000 clones, roughly 74% of them appearing once. This clone has just a few counts. Material: PBMCs. The origin of this receptor is a woman in her 70s in good health and CMV-seropositive. The rearrangement uses TRBV5-4 and TRBJ2-7; TRBD2 agrees at 7 bases. The CDR3 here is CASSLVGRASEQYF. The CDR3 coding sequence is TGTGCCAGCAGCTTGGTTGGGAGGGCCAGCGAGCAGTACTTC.